Given below is one TCR beta chain in context. Its antigen is currently unknown. Per germline, CDR1 KGHSH and CDR2 LQKENI. This CDR3 has 15 amino acids. Trimming cost V 3 bases and J 0 bases; bases outside gene matches: 3. This sample was included in a study of Tregs in tolerant kidney transplant recipients. The study's findings and limits: Biological reproducibility was not directly addressed, but technical replication error appeared minimal.

Some clones are missing from TCRdb's copy, which holds only in-frame ones; the method was immunoSEQ multiplex PCR. Of approximately 60,000 clones detected, around 87% appear once; the ten largest clones hold 3.5% to 4.5%. Mixed chimerism was transient after nonmyeloablative marrow transplants from related graft donors. The genes are TRBV18 and TRBJ2-5; 8 positions match TRBD1. This TCR came from a human patient who received a combined kidney and bone marrow transplant. T cells may partly derive from the graft donor. The material sequenced was CD4+ T cells from blood (PBMCs), taken 6 months after the transplant. The CDR3 bases are TGTGCCAGCTCACCGGCAGGGGGCTACCAAGAGACCCAGTACTTC. Protein: CASSPAGGYQETQYF.